Listed below are T cell receptor beta chains from one sample, sequenced in a study of T cell clusters in autoimmune cytopenias. TCRdb reprocessed the multiplex PCR reads, with one entry per CDR3 protein and no DNA. With some 1,600 distinct CDR3 sequences in the sample, the ten largest clones hold roughly 9%. This sample also appeared in a second study, on T cell repertoires in aging, cancer and after chemotherapy.

The sequencing sample was made of peripheral blood. The receptors here all came from a human donor in good health. Each CDR3 is given with its conserved first and last residue. The order of the fields is CDR3 protein, J gene, clone size, V gene. Only some rows state a clone size, as once, few, many or a class for expanded clones.

cdr3_aa: CASSLTALRGQETQYF; j_call: TRBJ2-5; clone_size: -; v_call: TRBV7-9
cdr3_aa: CASSYTYLGEQYF; j_call: TRBJ2-7; clone_size: medium-sized; v_call: TRBV6-6
cdr3_aa: CSVERTSGRGVEQFF; j_call: TRBJ2-1; clone_size: large; v_call: TRBV29-1
cdr3_aa: CSVERGLYGYTF; j_call: TRBJ1-2; clone_size: -; v_call: TRBV29-1
cdr3_aa: CASSYSNRNEQFF; j_call: TRBJ2-1; clone_size: large; v_call: TRBV6-5
cdr3_aa: CASGTGGDTQYF; j_call: TRBJ2-3; clone_size: medium-sized; v_call: TRBV5-1
cdr3_aa: CASSREVRDGELFF; j_call: TRBJ2-2; clone_size: -; v_call: TRBV4-1
cdr3_aa: CSALRQGGQPQHF; j_call: TRBJ1-5; clone_size: medium-sized; v_call: TRBV20-1
cdr3_aa: CASSPRGTGGETQYF; j_call: TRBJ2-5; clone_size: -; v_call: TRBV7-9
cdr3_aa: CASSQESQALAGLKEQYF; j_call: TRBJ2-7; clone_size: medium-sized; v_call: TRBV14
cdr3_aa: CASSLVGGTYNEQFF; j_call: TRBJ2-1; clone_size: large; v_call: TRBV5-6
cdr3_aa: CASSFTTSGRSLSYNEQFF; j_call: TRBJ2-1; clone_size: -; v_call: TRBV28
cdr3_aa: CASSQDVAGIYGYTF; j_call: TRBJ1-2; clone_size: -; v_call: TRBV4-2
cdr3_aa: CASTPGTGGPETQYF; j_call: TRBJ2-5; clone_size: -; v_call: TRBV19
cdr3_aa: CSASQGAGTGELFF; j_call: TRBJ2-2; clone_size: medium-sized; v_call: TRBV20-1
cdr3_aa: CASSQDPASSGRGVYNEQFF; j_call: TRBJ2-1; clone_size: -; v_call: TRBV4-1
cdr3_aa: CASRRPQGAGTEAFF; j_call: TRBJ1-1; clone_size: large; v_call: TRBV6-5
cdr3_aa: CSAPVRKAGAIYNEQFF; j_call: TRBJ2-1; clone_size: large; v_call: TRBV20-1
cdr3_aa: CASGAPKGANTGELFF; j_call: TRBJ2-2; clone_size: -; v_call: TRBV28
cdr3_aa: CASSPGLAHNEQFF; j_call: TRBJ2-1; clone_size: medium-sized; v_call: TRBV12-3/TRBV12-4
cdr3_aa: CAISVDITYEQYF; j_call: TRBJ2-7; clone_size: -; v_call: TRBV6-1
cdr3_aa: CASRVLGSGPYNEQFF; j_call: TRBJ2-1; clone_size: large; v_call: TRBV19
cdr3_aa: CASSALRTGGPETQYF; j_call: TRBJ2-5; clone_size: large; v_call: TRBV19
cdr3_aa: CASRLTGTTNEKLFF; j_call: TRBJ1-4; clone_size: medium-sized; v_call: TRBV7-3
cdr3_aa: CASTPGHFTNYGYTF; j_call: TRBJ1-2; clone_size: large; v_call: TRBV19
cdr3_aa: CASRETGGELLPQHF; j_call: TRBJ1-5; clone_size: -; v_call: TRBV28
cdr3_aa: CSARSLDRGPTEAFF; j_call: TRBJ1-1; clone_size: -; v_call: TRBV20-1
cdr3_aa: CATQAGRRSGDTQYF; j_call: TRBJ2-3; clone_size: medium-sized; v_call: TRBV24-1
cdr3_aa: CASSPRDSWQPQHF; j_call: TRBJ1-5; clone_size: medium-sized; v_call: TRBV19
cdr3_aa: CASSIKEDYGYTF; j_call: TRBJ1-2; clone_size: large; v_call: TRBV19
cdr3_aa: CASSRTAEYEQYF; j_call: TRBJ2-7; clone_size: medium-sized; v_call: TRBV18